This TCR beta chain came from a study of PD-1 blockade in classical Hodgkin lymphoma. A note on this clone: Its antigen is currently unknown.

Sequenced by immunoSEQ multiplex PCR; TCRdb stores in-frame clones only, minus some. The table lists about 28,000 clones, about four fifths of them singletons, with about a sixth in the top ten. Study findings and constraints: Complete responders matched newly diagnosed patients in baseline diversity. Newly diagnosed patients reportedly had lower baseline TCR diversity than healthy donors. There remain no defined causes for the repertoire differences, which possibly reflect disease activity or prior therapy.

Regarding time point: cycle 4 day 1 (C4D1), after about 6 weeks of nivolumab. Each and every patient relapsed after autologous stem cell transplantation, and patients got differing brentuximab vedotin exposure. Germline V lookup: CDR1 ENHRY, CDR2 SYGVKD. After removal of 7 bases from V and 0 bases from J, the junction contained 4 bases not matched to a gene. This CDR3 region has 14 residues. The receptor was derived from a human donor with classical Hodgkin lymphoma. The chain employs TRBV10-3 and TRBJ2-3; 7 nucleotides line up with TRBD2. This specimen was peripheral blood mononuclear cells (PBMCs), taken before the fourth cycle of nivolumab. The DNA for the CDR3 is TGTGCCATCACTAGCGGTCCTAGCACAGATACGCAGTATTTT. Encoded protein: CAITSGPSTDTQYF.